The table lists the clone carrying this T cell receptor (beta chain) with many counts. The antigen remains undetermined. The CDR3 has 15 residues. Trimming took 1 base from V and 0 from J, leaving 9 bases between them. Quantitative barcoded 5'-RACE was used to prepare TCR beta libraries. TCRdb re-derived calls from the 5' RACE reads in MiXCR, one entry per CDR3 protein. Here the sample spans hundreds of thousands of distinct CDR3 sequences, around 11% being singletons. This sample was included in a study of CD8 T cells in ankylosing spondylitis. Study-wide points: It appeared that ankylosing spondylitis blood was characterized by a TCR beta motif of fewer than 10 highly homologous variants. In ankylosing spondylitis patients, matched synovial fluid reportedly showed significant enrichment of disease-linked clones.

The rearrangement joins TRBV12-3 or TRBV12-4 to TRBJ1-1; D not certain. The sequencing sample was made of blood, either unsorted or a sorted T cell fraction (not recorded which). This clonotype was obtained from a male donor with ankylosing spondylitis. In DNA, the CDR3 is TGTGCCAGCAGTTTAGGGGGTTCGATGAACACTGAAGCTTTCTTT. Encoded protein: CASSLGGSMNTEAFF.